This T cell receptor beta chain is drawn from a study of blood T cells in healthy people across ages. A second PCR of about 7 to 12 cycles used a sample-barcoded 5' primer and a J-beta primer mix. No fewer than 2.5 million CDR3-containing paired-end reads came from each sample. TCRdb reprocessed the 5' RACE reads via MiXCR and lists one record per CDR3 protein. The sample includes about 970,000 distinct CDR3 sequences, roughly 51% of them seen just once. No fewer than 5.5 micrograms of total RNA were isolated from every sample. Study-wide points: Age brought a roughly linear fall in TCR beta diversity measured per million T cells. One million T cells yielded diversity estimates that were considered underestimates.

Germline V gene data show CDR1 as SGHDN and CDR2 as FVKESK. The CDR3 consists of 14 residues. V shed 1 base and J shed 4 bases, with 8 bases lying between them. On this clonotype itself: Its target is not known.

The chain is built from TRBV14 and TRBJ2-1; no clear D gene. The clonotype originates from an older woman in good health. Material: blood. This chain's CDR3 is CASSQAYRYNEQFF. The CDR3 nucleotides read TGTGCCAGCAGCCAAGCTTACAGATACAATGAGCAGTTCTTC.